This T cell receptor (beta chain) was sequenced for a study of blood T cell repertoires in COVID-19. Germline CDR1 and CDR2: MDHEN and SYDVKM. The CDR3 sequence is 13 residues long. Trimming took 6 bases from V and 4 from J, leaving 10 bases between them. Measured with immunoSEQ multiplex PCR; TCRdb has only the in-frame clones, and not every one. Here the sample spans about 310,000 clones, 85% being singletons. Material: PBMCs or T cells enriched from blood (not recorded which). This chain connects TRBV28 to TRBJ1-5; weak D call: TRBD1 (5 bases). The clonotype comes from a woman in her thirties who had been exposed to COVID-19. This CDR3 is CASRGGSNQPQHF. CDR3 DNA sequence: TGTGCCAGCAGGGGGGGTAGTAATCAGCCCCAGCATTTT.